This T cell receptor (beta chain) was recorded in a study of T cells in Graves' hyperthyroidism and ophthalmopathy. Whole-study findings and limits: Ophthalmopathy, as predicted by the model, came a median roughly 6.5 months after the prediction.

The trim removed 9 bases at V and 6 bases at J, leaving 5 bases unmatched. Germline-derived CDR1 and CDR2 are SNHLY and FYNNEI. The CDR3 loop spans 14 amino acids. There were TCR beta CDR3 regions amplified from RNA transcripts. HTBI primers were employed in a first-round RT-PCR of the TCR CDR3. From the multiplex PCR reads, TCRdb called clonotypes with MiXCR, one entry per CDR3 protein. This sample carries approximately 530,000 distinct CDR3 sequences, just under 20% of them seen once, and the ten largest clones take roughly 50%. This clonotype has just a few counts. Its antigen is not known. Subjects with ophthalmopathy showed a Clinical Activity Score no lower than 3, a NOSPECS grade no lower than 4, and a duration shorter than 3 months.

V gene TRBV2 combines with J gene TRBJ2-2, with TRBD2 matching 12 bases. This clonotype originated in a man in his forties or fifties with Graves' ophthalmopathy. Material: blood. The CDR3 loop reads CASRLAGDPGELFF. The DNA for the CDR3 is TGTGCCAGTAGACTAGCGGGGGACCCCGGGGAGCTGTTTTTT.